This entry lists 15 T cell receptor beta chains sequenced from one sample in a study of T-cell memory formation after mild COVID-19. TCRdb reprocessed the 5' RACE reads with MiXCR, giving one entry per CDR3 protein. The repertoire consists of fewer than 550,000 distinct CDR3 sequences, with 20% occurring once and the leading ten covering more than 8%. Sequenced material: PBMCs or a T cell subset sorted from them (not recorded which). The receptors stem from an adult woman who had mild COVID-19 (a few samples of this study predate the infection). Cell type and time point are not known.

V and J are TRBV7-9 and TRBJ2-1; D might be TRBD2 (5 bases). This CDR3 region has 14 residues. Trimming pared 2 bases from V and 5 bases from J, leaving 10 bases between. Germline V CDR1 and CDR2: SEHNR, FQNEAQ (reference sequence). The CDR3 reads CASSLMGDHNEQFF. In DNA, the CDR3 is TGTGCCAGCAGCTTAATGGGAGATCACAATGAGCAGTTCTTC.

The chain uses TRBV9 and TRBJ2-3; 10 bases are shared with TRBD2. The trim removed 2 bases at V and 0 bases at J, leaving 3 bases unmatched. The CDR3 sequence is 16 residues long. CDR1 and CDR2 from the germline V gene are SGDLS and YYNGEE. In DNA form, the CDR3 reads TGTGCCAGCAGCGTTAGCGGGAGGAGTAGCACAGATACGCAGTATTTT. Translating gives CASSVSGRSSTDTQYF.

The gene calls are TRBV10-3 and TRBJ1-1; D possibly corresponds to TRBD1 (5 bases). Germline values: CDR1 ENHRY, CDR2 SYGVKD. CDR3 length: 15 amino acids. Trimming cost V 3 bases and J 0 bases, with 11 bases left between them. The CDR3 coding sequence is TGTGCCATCAGTGATCCGGGACGGATGAACACTGAAGCTTTCTTT. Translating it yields CAISDPGRMNTEAFF.

The CDR3 spells CASSEWVFGANVLTF. The CDR3 nucleotides read TGTGCCAGCAGTGAGTGGGTCTTTGGGGCCAACGTCCTGACTTTC. The chain employs TRBV2 and TRBJ2-6; D ambiguous. The CDR3 is made up of 15 amino acids. Germline lookup yields CDR1 SNHLY and CDR2 FYNNEI. Trimming stripped 3 bases from V and 3 bases from J, with 9 bases between.

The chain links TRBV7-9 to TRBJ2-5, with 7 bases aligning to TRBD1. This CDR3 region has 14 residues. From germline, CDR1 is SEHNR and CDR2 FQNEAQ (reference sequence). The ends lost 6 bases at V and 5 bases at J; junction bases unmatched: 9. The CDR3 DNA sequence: TGTGCCAGCAGATACACAGGGGAAATGGAGACCCAGTACTTC. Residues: CASRYTGEMETQYF.

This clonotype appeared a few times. The CDR3 protein is CASSLGHFDREQFF. The CDR3 bases are TGCGCCAGCAGCTTGGGCCACTTCGACCGTGAGCAGTTCTTC. J is TRBJ2-1 and V is TRBV5-1; D gene uncertain. The CDR3 runs 14 residues. The germline CDR1 and CDR2 sequences are SGHRS and YFSETQ. V gave up 0 bases and J gave up 9 bases, with 13 bases separating them.

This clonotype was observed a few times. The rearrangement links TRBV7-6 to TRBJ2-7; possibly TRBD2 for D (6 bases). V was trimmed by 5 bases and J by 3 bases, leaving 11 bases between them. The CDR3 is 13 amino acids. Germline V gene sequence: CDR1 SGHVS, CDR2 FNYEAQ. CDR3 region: CASSPGLNYEQYF. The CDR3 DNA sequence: TGTGCCAGCAGCCCGGGACTGAACTACGAGCAGTACTTC.

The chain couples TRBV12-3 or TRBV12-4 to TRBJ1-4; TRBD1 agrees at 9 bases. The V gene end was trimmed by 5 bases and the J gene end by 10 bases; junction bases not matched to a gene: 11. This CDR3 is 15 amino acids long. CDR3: CASSMMGQGSGKLFF. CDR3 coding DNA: TGTGCCAGCAGTATGATGGGACAGGGCTCGGGAAAACTGTTTTTT.

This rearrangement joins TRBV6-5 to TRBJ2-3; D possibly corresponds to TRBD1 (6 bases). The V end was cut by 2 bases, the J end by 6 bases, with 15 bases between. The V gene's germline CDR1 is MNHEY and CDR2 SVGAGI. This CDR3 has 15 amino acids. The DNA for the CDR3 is TGTGCCAGCAGTTACGGGCCGACAGGCCGGGATACGCAGTATTTT. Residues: CASSYGPTGRDTQYF.

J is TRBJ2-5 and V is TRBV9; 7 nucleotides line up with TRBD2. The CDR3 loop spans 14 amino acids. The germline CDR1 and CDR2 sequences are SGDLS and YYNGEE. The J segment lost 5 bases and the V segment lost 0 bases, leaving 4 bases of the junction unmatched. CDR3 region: CASSVGLAPETQYF. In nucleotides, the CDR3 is TGTGCCAGCAGCGTAGGACTAGCTCCGGAGACCCAGTACTTC.

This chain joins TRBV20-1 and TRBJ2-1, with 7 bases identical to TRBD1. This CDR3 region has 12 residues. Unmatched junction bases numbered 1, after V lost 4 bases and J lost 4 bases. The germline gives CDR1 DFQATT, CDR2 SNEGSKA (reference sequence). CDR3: CSATGGYNEQFF. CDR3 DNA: TGCAGTGCTACAGGGGGATACAATGAGCAGTTCTTC.

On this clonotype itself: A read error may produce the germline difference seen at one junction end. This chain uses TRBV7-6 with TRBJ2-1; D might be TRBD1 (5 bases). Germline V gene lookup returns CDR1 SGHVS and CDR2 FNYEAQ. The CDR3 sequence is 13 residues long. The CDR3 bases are TGTGCCAGCAGCGCCCAGGGTTACAATGAGAAGTTCTTC. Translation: CASSAQGYNEKFF. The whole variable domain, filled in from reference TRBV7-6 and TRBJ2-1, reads GAGVSQSPRYKVTKRGQDVALRCDPISGHVSLYWYRQALGQGPEFLTYFNYEAQQDKSGLPNDRFSAERPEGSISTLTIQRTEQRDSAMYRCASSAQGYNEKFFGPGTRLTVL.

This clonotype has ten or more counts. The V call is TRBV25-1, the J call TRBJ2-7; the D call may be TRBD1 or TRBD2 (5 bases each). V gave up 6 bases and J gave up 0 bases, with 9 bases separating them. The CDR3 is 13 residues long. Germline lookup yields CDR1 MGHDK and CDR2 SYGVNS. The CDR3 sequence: CASSGTFSYEQYF. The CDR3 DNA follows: TGTGCCAGCAGCGGGACGTTCTCCTACGAGCAGTACTTC.

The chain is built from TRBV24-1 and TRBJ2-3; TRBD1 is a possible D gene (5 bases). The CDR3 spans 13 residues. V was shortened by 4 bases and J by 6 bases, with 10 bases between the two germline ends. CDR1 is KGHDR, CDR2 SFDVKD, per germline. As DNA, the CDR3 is TGTGCCACCAGTGAGGGGCGACAGGATACGCAGTATTTT. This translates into CATSEGRQDTQYF.

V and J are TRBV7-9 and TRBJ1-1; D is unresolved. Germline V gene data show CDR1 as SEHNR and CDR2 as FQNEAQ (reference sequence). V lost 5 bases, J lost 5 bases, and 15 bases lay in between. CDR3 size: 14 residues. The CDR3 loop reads CASSLPVSRTEAFF. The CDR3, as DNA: TGTGCCAGCAGCCTCCCGGTTAGTAGGACTGAAGCTTTCTTT.